These 32 T cell receptor beta chains originate from one sample sequenced in a study of cytomegalovirus exposure and HLA in healthy donors. Sequencing was performed with immunoSEQ multiplex PCR; in TCRdb, only in-frame clones are kept and a portion is missing. The top ten clones hold 2.5% to 3.5% of a sample with 230,000 or so clones, just over 85% of them seen once. The sample taken for sequencing was PBMCs. Receptors originate from a woman aged 18-29 years in good health and CMV-seronegative.

This clone was observed a handful of times. V gene TRBV27 combines with J gene TRBJ1-5; 8 bases are shared with TRBD1. Looked up from germline, CDR1 is MNHEY and CDR2 is SMNVEV (reference sequence). This CDR3 has 15 amino acids. Losses at the gene ends were 5 bases for V and 4 bases for J; bases not matched to a gene: 7. CDR3 sequence reads: CASSEQGQVNQPQHF. CDR3 bases: TGTGCCAGCAGTGAGCAGGGACAGGTGAATCAGCCCCAGCATTTT.

The chain has TRBV28 and TRBJ2-1; TRBD2 matches 8 bases. Germline V gene sequence: CDR1 MDHEN, CDR2 SYDVKM. The CDR3 length is 15 residues. V lost 3 bases, J lost 7 bases, and 8 bases stayed unmatched. CDR3 bases: TGTGCCAGCAGTTTCCTAGCGGGCAACAGGAATGAGCAGTTCTTC. Translated: CASSFLAGNRNEQFF.

Here the CDR3 reads CASSVSSPYEQYF. The CDR3 DNA reads as TGTGCCAGCAGCGTAAGTAGTCCCTACGAGCAGTACTTC. V gene TRBV7-2 combines with J gene TRBJ2-7; D remains unclear. Germline-derived CDR1 and CDR2 are SGHTA and FQGNSA. This CDR3 spans 13 amino acids. The germline V and J ends were trimmed by 5 bases and 2 bases, with 10 bases remaining between them.

CDR3 nucleotides: TGTGCCAGCAGCCTGCGAGGTAGCGGGTACCTATCCTACGAGCAGTACTTC. Translating it yields CASSLRGSGYLSYEQYF. This sequence joins TRBV5-4 and TRBJ2-7, with TRBD2 identical over 7 bases. Germline V gives CDR1 SGHNT, CDR2 YYREEE (reference sequence). V shed 4 bases, J shed 1 base, and the junction held 14 bases outside the gene matches. The CDR3 length is 17 residues.

The chain links TRBV7-9 to TRBJ1-1; D gene uncertain. With 0 bases removed from V and 8 bases from J, the gap between germline ends came to 4 bases. This CDR3 spans 11 amino acids. The germline CDR1 and CDR2 sequences are SEHNR and FQNEAQ (reference sequence). CDR3 protein: CASSLAQEAFF. Written as DNA, the CDR3 is TGTGCCAGCAGCTTAGCCCAGGAAGCTTTCTTT.

DNA of the CDR3: TGTGCCAACAAAGGAGCCCAGGGAGGGATGCTCACTGAAGCTTTCTTT. Its protein is CANKGAQGGMLTEAFF. V and J are TRBV10-3 and TRBJ1-1; a weak D match, TRBD1 (5 bases). The CDR3 totals 16 residues. V lost 10 bases and J lost 4, with 25 bases in between. In germline, CDR1 is ENHRY, CDR2 SYGVKD.

The genes are TRBV27 and TRBJ2-5; D is uncertain. V dropped 0 bases and J dropped 5 bases, with 10 bases sitting between them. The V gene's germline CDR1 is MNHEY and CDR2 SMNVEV (reference sequence). The CDR3 is 14 residues long. CDR3 region: CASSLSRVSETQYF. The CDR3 DNA is TGTGCCAGCAGTTTATCTCGAGTTTCGGAGACCCAGTACTTC.

The J gene is TRBJ2-2, the V gene TRBV28; tentative D call: TRBD1 (5 bases). The length of the CDR3 is 15 residues. Trimming removed 6 bases at V and 6 bases at J, with 17 bases between. Germline V gene lookup returns CDR1 MDHEN and CDR2 SYDVKM. The CDR3 sequence: CASSHRFRKAGELFF. For the CDR3, the DNA is TGTGCCAGCAGCCACAGGTTTAGAAAGGCCGGGGAGCTGTTTTTT.

The chain joins TRBV9 to TRBJ1-1; 10 positions match TRBD1. Germline assignment: CDR1 SGDLS and CDR2 YYNGEE. Trimming cost V 2 bases and J 4 bases; bases outside gene matches: 17. There are 19 residues in the CDR3. In nucleotides, the CDR3 is TGTGCCAGCAGCGTCCTAGCCGCACCGGGACAGGGGAAGAGCACTGAAGCTTTCTTT. It encodes CASSVLAAPGQGKSTEAFF.

This clone was detected a few times. The rearrangement joins TRBV28 to TRBJ2-7; no clear D. V lost 5 bases, J lost 2 bases, and 13 bases lay in between. Germline CDR1 and CDR2: MDHEN and SYDVKM. The CDR3 extends over 14 amino acids. CDR3 loop: CASSPGPTPYEQYF. In DNA, the CDR3 is TGTGCCAGCAGTCCAGGCCCCACCCCCTACGAGCAGTACTTC.

This rearrangement joins TRBV30 to TRBJ2-3; 12 bases agree with TRBD2. V shed 2 bases and J 6 bases; nucleotides not matched to a gene: 9. Germline CDR1 is GTSNPN and CDR2 is SVGIG (reference sequence). The CDR3 runs to 16 residues. CDR3 sequence: CAWSSLAGGRRDTQYF. The CDR3 bases are TGTGCCTGGAGTTCCCTAGCGGGGGGGCGGCGGGATACGCAGTATTTT.

This chain links TRBV13 with TRBJ1-1, with D tentatively TRBD1 (5 bases). Trimming pared 2 bases from V and 11 bases from J, leaving 21 bases between. The CDR3 runs 15 residues. Per the germline V gene, CDR1 is PRHDT and CDR2 is FYEKMQ (reference sequence). The CDR3 sequence: CASSLLGARFDGAFF. CDR3 in DNA: TGTGCCAGCAGCTTACTAGGGGCGAGGTTCGATGGGGCTTTCTTT.

This clone was recorded only once. The chain carries TRBV9 and TRBJ2-7, with TRBD1 identical over 9 bases. V lost 3 bases, J lost 6 bases, and 13 bases stayed unmatched. The CDR3 extends over 16 amino acids. Germline CDR1 and CDR2: SGDLS and YYNGEE. CDR3 coding DNA: TGTGCCAGCAGCGCTCTCGGGACAGGGACCTTTGGCGAGCAGTACTTC. Protein sequence: CASSALGTGTFGEQYF.

The chain is built from TRBV27 and TRBJ2-7, with D perhaps TRBD1 (6 bases). The CDR3 is 16 amino acids. In germline, CDR1 is MNHEY, CDR2 SMNVEV (reference sequence). The V gene lost 2 bases and the J gene lost 3 bases, with 17 bases spanning the gap. DNA for the CDR3: TGTGCCAGCAGTTTAGTTGGGGACACCGCTTACTACGAGCAGTACTTC. Protein: CASSLVGDTAYYEQYF.

The gene calls are TRBV7-3 and TRBJ2-2; 9 bases match TRBD2. Losses at the gene ends were 3 bases for V and 6 bases for J; bases not matched to a gene: 8. CDR1 is SGHTA and CDR2 is FQGTGA in the germline V gene. The CDR3 is 16 residues long. CDR3 in amino acids: CASSFLGCGRAGELFF. The CDR3 coding sequence is TGTGCCAGCAGCTTCCTTGGTTGCGGGAGGGCCGGGGAGCTGTTTTTT.

The V call is TRBV10-3, the J call TRBJ2-1; 8 bases match TRBD2. The CDR3 totals 13 residues. Looked up from germline, CDR1 is ENHRY and CDR2 is SYGVKD. V dropped 11 bases and J dropped 2; count of bases not matched to a gene: 5. CDR3 sequence: CAAGGSTYNEQFF. The CDR3 bases are TGTGCCGCGGGGGGTTCAACCTACAATGAGCAGTTCTTC.

The chain combines TRBV6-5 with TRBJ2-1; weak D call: TRBD2 (5 bases). Trimming shortened V by 2 bases and J by 6 bases, and 17 bases separated the two germline ends. Germline CDR1 reads MNHEY; CDR2 reads SVGAGI. The CDR3 contains 16 residues. CDR3 protein: CASSYNGGAPGNEQFF. CDR3 in DNA: TGTGCCAGCAGTTACAATGGAGGCGCCCCGGGCAATGAGCAGTTCTTC.

V usage is TRBV5-6 and J usage is TRBJ2-1, with 9 nucleotides matching TRBD2. V was clipped by 1 base and J by 6 bases; unmatched bases: 5. This CDR3 region has 15 residues. Looked up from germline, CDR1 is SGHDT and CDR2 is YYEEEE. The DNA of the CDR3 is TGTGCCAGCAGCTTGCGTGGACTAGCGACCAATGAGCAGTTCTTC. This translates into CASSLRGLATNEQFF.

J is TRBJ2-3 and V is TRBV10-2; TRBD2 matches at 14 bases. Per germline, CDR1 WSHSY and CDR2 SAAADI. The junction had 8 bases not matched to a gene; V was cut back by 7 bases and J by 5 bases. This CDR3 has 16 amino acids. The CDR3 nucleotides read TGCGCCAGCACCGACGGACTAGCGGGAGGTAGAGATACGCAGTATTTT. Translating gives CASTDGLAGGRDTQYF.

The sample holds a few counts of this clone. The chain employs TRBV6-5 and TRBJ1-2; the match to TRBD1 covers 9 bases. Germline CDR1 reads MNHEY; CDR2 reads SVGAGI. The CDR3 is 13 residues long. V was clipped by 4 bases and J by 8 bases; unmatched bases: 5. The CDR3 loop reads CASSSGTGSGYTF. CDR3 DNA: TGTGCCAGCAGTTCCGGGACAGGGAGCGGCTACACCTTC.

The chain carries TRBV5-1 and TRBJ2-7, with 10 bases fitting TRBD1. Germline loops: CDR1 SGHRS, CDR2 YFSETQ. J lost 6 bases, V lost 4 bases, and 4 bases had no gene match. This CDR3 spans 13 amino acids. For the CDR3, the DNA is TGCGCCAGCAGCCCGACAGGGGGCGCCGAGCAGTACTTC. Protein product: CASSPTGGAEQYF.

The V gene is TRBV5-1, the J gene TRBJ2-3, with a tentative D call TRBD2 (6 bases). Between the trimmed V and J ends, which lost 4 bases and 2 bases, there was a span of 14 bases. This CDR3 contains 15 residues. Germline V gene lookup returns CDR1 SGHRS and CDR2 YFSETQ. DNA of the CDR3: TGCGCCAGCAGCCGAATTGGGGACTCCACAGATACGCAGTATTTT. Amino acids: CASSRIGDSTDTQYF.

This chain joins TRBV7-9 and TRBJ1-5, with a tentative D call TRBD1 (6 bases). Trimming pared 1 base from V and 7 bases from J, leaving 20 bases between. The germline V gene encodes CDR1 SEHNR and CDR2 FQNEAQ (reference sequence). This CDR3 spans 17 amino acids. CDR3 protein: CASSLGSPGVGVQPQHF. The CDR3 coding sequence is TGTGCCAGCAGCTTAGGATCGCCAGGGGTCGGAGTCCAGCCCCAGCATTTT.

The chain joins TRBV6-1 to TRBJ2-3; 11 bases agree with TRBD2. The V segment lost 2 bases and the J segment 2 bases; nucleotides outside the gene matches: 6. The germline V gene has CDR1 MNHNS and CDR2 SASEGT. The length of the CDR3 is 17 residues. As DNA, the CDR3 is TGTGCCAGCAGTGAACTGGCTAGCGGGAGGATCACAGATACGCAGTATTTT. Its protein is CASSELASGRITDTQYF.

V and J are TRBV11-2 and TRBJ2-7, with D possibly matching TRBD2 (5 bases). The V gene lost 3 bases and the J gene lost 4 bases, with 22 bases spanning the gap. CDR3 length: 17 residues. Germline CDR1 reads SGHAT; CDR2 reads FQNNGV. In nucleotides, the CDR3 is TGTGCCAGCAGCTTTAACACGAGGGTGGGTGTGTGGTACGAGCAGTACTTC. Encoded protein: CASSFNTRVGVWYEQYF.

The V call is TRBV6-1, the J call TRBJ1-5; TRBD1 matches at 7 bases. V lost 2 bases to trimming and J lost 2 bases; unmatched junction nucleotides: 15. CDR3 length: 19 residues. Germline V gene data show CDR1 as MNHNS and CDR2 as SASEGT. The DNA for the CDR3 is TGTGCCAGCAGTGAACGACAGGGTTTACGTCGGTCGGGCAATCAGCCCCAGCATTTT. Amino acid sequence: CASSERQGLRRSGNQPQHF.

This rearrangement joins TRBV28 to TRBJ2-1; 11 bases fit TRBD2. The CDR3 length is 14 residues. CDR1 and CDR2 from the germline V gene are MDHEN and SYDVKM. The J segment lost 9 bases and the V segment lost 5 bases, leaving 6 bases of the junction unmatched. CDR3 coding DNA: TGTGCCAGCAGTCTGCGACTAGCGGGACGTGAGCAGTTCTTC. Its protein is CASSLRLAGREQFF.

In its sample, this clone was seen a few times. The rearrangement uses TRBV2 and TRBJ1-2, with D possibly matching TRBD1 (6 bases). The germline CDR1 and CDR2 sequences are SNHLY and FYNNEI. V lost 7 bases and J 5 bases, leaving 14 bases between the germline ends. The CDR3 is 13 residues long. CDR3 DNA: TGTGCCAGCACTACTGACAGGTCTTATGGCTACACCTTC. It is translated as CASTTDRSYGYTF.

The chain recombines TRBV5-4 with TRBJ2-7; 7 bases match TRBD1. Germline CDR1 and CDR2: SGHNT and YYREEE (reference sequence). The CDR3 totals 14 residues. The trim removed 7 bases at V and 0 bases at J, leaving 7 bases unmatched. This chain's CDR3 is CASRSRGSSYEQYF. CDR3 bases: TGTGCCAGCCGAAGCAGGGGGAGCTCCTACGAGCAGTACTTC.

CDR3 region: CASSTFQDWIRNQPQHF. DNA for the CDR3: TGTGCCAGCAGCACCTTCCAGGATTGGATTCGCAATCAGCCCCAGCATTTT. The V call is TRBV7-3, the J call TRBJ1-5; D gene unclear. The CDR3 runs 17 residues. Germline CDR1 and CDR2: SGHTA and FQGTGA. The V end lost 5 bases, the J end lost 2 bases, and 19 bases lay between the germline ends.

The V gene is TRBV4-1, the J gene TRBJ1-1; D is uncertain. Deletions cut 8 bases from V and 0 bases from J, with 7 bases between. Germline CDR1 MGHRA, CDR2 YSYEKL. This CDR3 comprises 12 residues. The CDR3 is CASRGVNTEAFF. CDR3 nucleotides: TGCGCCAGCCGGGGAGTGAACACTGAAGCTTTCTTT.

The V gene is TRBV5-1, the J gene TRBJ2-1, with 8 bases that match TRBD2. Trimming cost V 3 bases and J 4 bases; bases outside gene matches: 9. The CDR3 runs 16 residues. The germline V gene encodes CDR1 SGHRS and CDR2 YFSETQ. The DNA for the CDR3 is TGCGCCAGCAGCTCGCCACCGACTAGCGAGTACAATGAGCAGTTCTTC. Translated, it gives CASSSPPTSEYNEQFF.